Following are 21 T cell receptor beta chains from one sample sequenced in a study of shared clonotypes between healthy human individuals. Sequencing used immunoSEQ multiplex PCR; TCRdb keeps in-frame clones, though not all of them. There are some 530,000 clones in the sample; 60% to 80% occur only once, and around 12% lies in the top ten. Sequencing input: PBMCs. The origin of the receptors is a woman between 40 and 55 years old in good health. Some clones in this sample may be carry-over from other donors' samples.

In this sample, this clone turned up once. The rearrangement joins TRBV7-9 to TRBJ2-7; 7 bases line up with TRBD2. The germline CDR1 and CDR2 sequences are SEHNR and FQNEAQ (reference sequence). This CDR3 has 12 residues. The ends lost 5 bases at V and 5 bases at J; junction bases unmatched: 3. CDR3 loop: CASSPGGDEQYF. The CDR3 DNA follows: TGTGCCAGCAGCCCTGGGGGGGACGAGCAGTACTTC. Variable domain in full (rest from reference TRBV7-9 and TRBJ2-7): DTGVSQNPRHKITKRGQNVTFRCDPISEHNRLYWYRQTLGQGPEFLTYFQNEAQLEKSRLLSDRFSAERPKGSFSTLEIQRTEQGDSAMYLCASSPGGDEQYFGPGTRLTVT.

The chain combines TRBV30 with TRBJ2-5; D not certain. The J call is uncertain, as TRBJ2-7 better fits the DNA end. Per the germline V gene, CDR1 is GTSNPN and CDR2 is SVGIG (reference sequence). This CDR3 comprises 14 residues. The CDR3 nucleotides read TGTGCCTGGAGTGTGGGGTCTTTCTCCTACGAGCAGTACTTC. Encoded protein: CAWSVGSFSYEQYF.

Written as DNA, the CDR3 is TGCGCCAGCAGCTTGGCGGCCATGAACACTGAAGCTTTCTTT. Translating it yields CASSLAAMNTEAFF. V usage is TRBV5-1 and J usage is TRBJ1-1; D not certain. This CDR3 has 14 residues. Trimming removed 0 bases at V and 0 bases at J, with 6 bases between. Germline assignment: CDR1 SGHRS and CDR2 YFSETQ.

This clone was picked up one time. The rearrangement joins TRBV4-1 to TRBJ2-3; D ambiguous. V was trimmed by 0 bases and J by 2 bases, leaving 9 bases between them. CDR1 is MGHRA and CDR2 is YSYEKL in the germline V gene. The CDR3 has 15 residues. The DNA for the CDR3 is TGCGCCAGCAGCCAAGAAACAATGCCCACAGATACGCAGTATTTT. It translates to CASSQETMPTDTQYF.

This rearrangement joins TRBV7-2 to TRBJ1-1; D unresolved. Germline assignment: CDR1 SGHTA and CDR2 FQGNSA. The CDR3 covers 15 residues. Trimming cost V 4 bases and J 0 bases, with 12 bases left between them. CDR3 sequence: CASSSIPEMNTEAFF. CDR3 in DNA: TGTGCCAGCAGCTCTATCCCAGAGATGAACACTGAAGCTTTCTTT.

The CDR3 DNA sequence: TGTGCCAGCAGCTTGAGTTTTTCGGTCTACGAGCAGTACTTC. It specifies CASSLSFSVYEQYF. V and J are TRBV5-4 and TRBJ2-7; D is unresolved. CDR1 is SGHNT and CDR2 is YYREEE in the germline V gene (reference sequence). V was trimmed by 1 base and J by 3 bases, leaving 11 bases between them. The length of the CDR3 is 14 residues. Using reference TRBV5-4 and TRBJ2-7 for the parts outside the CDR3, the full variable domain is ETGVTQSPTHLIKTRGQQVTLRCSSQSGHNTVSWYQQALGQGPQFIFQYYREEENGRGNFPPRFSGLQFPNYSSELNVNALELDDSALYLCASSLSFSVYEQYFGPGTRLTVT.

This chain links TRBV4-2 with TRBJ1-6; 9 nucleotides line up with TRBD1. CDR3 length: 15 residues. The trim removed 0 bases at V and 13 bases at J, leaving 7 bases unmatched. Per germline, CDR1 LGHNA and CDR2 YNFKEQ. DNA of the CDR3: TGTGCCAGCAGCCAAGATTTGGGGACAGGGTTCCCCCTCCACTTT. It is translated as CASSQDLGTGFPLHF.

V gene TRBV2 combines with J gene TRBJ2-7; no firm D call. The CDR3 length is 17 residues. The V end was cut by 6 bases, the J end by 3 bases, with 24 bases between. CDR1 and CDR2 from the germline V gene are SNHLY and FYNNEI. The CDR3 region is CASSLTGPVALGYEQYF. The CDR3, as DNA: TGTGCCAGCAGCCTCACCGGGCCCGTTGCGTTAGGCTACGAGCAGTACTTC.

The chain links TRBV4-3 to TRBJ1-1; TRBD1 is a possible D gene (5 bases). V was clipped by 0 bases and J by 9 bases, with 11 bases between them. In germline, CDR1 is LGHNA, CDR2 YSLEER. This CDR3 comprises 13 residues. CDR3 region: CASSQDRGTQAFF. As DNA, the CDR3 is TGCGCCAGCAGCCAAGATCGCGGGACCCAAGCTTTCTTT.

The genes are TRBV7-3 and TRBJ2-2; 12 nucleotides match TRBD2. J lost 3 bases, V lost 4 bases, and 0 bases had no gene match. This CDR3 comprises 15 residues. Germline CDR1 and CDR2: SGHTA and FQGTGA. As DNA, the CDR3 is TGTGCCAGCAGCTCTAGCGGGAGGGACACCGGGGAGCTGTTTTTT. It yields the protein CASSSSGRDTGELFF.

The gene calls are TRBV5-1 and TRBJ2-4, with D tentatively TRBD1 (5 bases). Deletions cut 2 bases from V and 0 bases from J, with 9 bases between. Per the germline V gene, CDR1 is SGHRS and CDR2 is YFSETQ. This CDR3 is 15 amino acids long. The CDR3 region has the DNA TGCGCCAGCAGCTTAGGGGTGGGAGCCAAAAACATTCAGTACTTC. Translation gives CASSLGVGAKNIQYF.

This chain connects TRBV2 to TRBJ1-1, with D tentatively TRBD1 (5 bases). The germline gives CDR1 SNHLY, CDR2 FYNNEI. Trimming removed 4 bases from V and 1 base from J, with 7 bases in between. This CDR3 has 13 residues. This CDR3 is CASSAGTNTEAFF. The CDR3 region has the DNA TGTGCCAGCAGTGCAGGGACGAACACTGAAGCTTTCTTT. Combining the CDR3 with reference TRBV2 and TRBJ1-1 gives the whole variable domain EPEVTQTPSHQVTQMGQEVILRCVPISNHLYFYWYRQILGQKVEFLVSFYNNEISEKSEIFDDQFSVERPDGSNFTLKIRSTKLEDSAMYFCASSAGTNTEAFFGQGTRLTVV.

The V and J genes are TRBV10-1 and TRBJ1-2, with D possibly matching TRBD1 (5 bases). Trimming removed 1 base at V and 7 bases at J, with 19 bases between. Germline loops: CDR1 WNHNN, CDR2 SYGVQD (reference sequence). This CDR3 has 16 residues. CDR3 DNA: TGCGCCAGCAGTGAGTACTCAGGGCCATGCTGCTCTGGCTACACCTTC. Its protein is CASSEYSGPCCSGYTF.

The chain couples TRBV15 to TRBJ2-7; 11 bases agree with TRBD2. Germline V gene lookup returns CDR1 LNHNV and CDR2 YYDKDF (reference sequence). J was trimmed by 6 bases and V by 0 bases; bases with no gene match: 7. CDR3 length: 16 amino acids. The CDR3 sequence: CATSRDGTSGGSEQYF. The CDR3 DNA reads as TGTGCCACCAGCAGAGACGGGACTAGCGGAGGCTCCGAGCAGTACTTC.

The rearrangement joins TRBV7-9 to TRBJ1-4, with D unclear. This CDR3 has 16 residues. V lost 4 bases, J lost 2 bases, and 14 bases lay in between. Germline V gene sequence: CDR1 SEHNR, CDR2 FQNEAQ (reference sequence). The CDR3 nucleotides are TGTGCCAGCAGCTCCCTCGTCGGAGGGACTAATGAAAAACTGTTTTTT. Encoded protein: CASSSLVGGTNEKLFF.

The chain carries TRBV9 and TRBJ2-3; D possibly corresponds to TRBD2 (6 bases). Germline V lookup: CDR1 SGDLS, CDR2 YYNGEE. Trimming stripped 4 bases from V and 2 bases from J, with 17 bases between. The CDR3 sequence is 16 residues long. The CDR3 region is CASSPPLTRHTDTQYF. The DNA of the CDR3 is TGTGCCAGCAGCCCCCCCCTGACTAGACACACAGATACGCAGTATTTT.

This clone was observed a handful of times. This sequence joins TRBV29-1 and TRBJ2-4, with 11 bases fitting TRBD1. Germline values: CDR1 SQVTM, CDR2 ANQGSEA. The CDR3 contains 14 residues. The V segment lost 3 bases and the J segment 6 bases; nucleotides outside the gene matches: 4. The CDR3 loop is CSVEIGTGGNIQYF. In nucleotides, the CDR3 is TGCAGCGTTGAGATCGGGACAGGGGGAAACATTCAGTACTTC.

V and J are TRBV9 and TRBJ2-7; 7 bases map to TRBD1. V shed 4 bases, J shed 0 bases, and the junction held 7 bases outside the gene matches. This CDR3 has 15 amino acids. In germline, CDR1 is SGDLS, CDR2 YYNGEE. CDR3 DNA sequence: TGTGCCAGCAGCAAGACAGGGACCAGCTCCTACGAGCAGTACTTC. This translates into CASSKTGTSSYEQYF.

The gene calls are TRBV14 and TRBJ2-2, with D perhaps matching TRBD2 (7 bases). V dropped 4 bases and J dropped 0 bases, with 24 bases sitting between them. This CDR3 spans 20 amino acids. Germline-derived CDR1 and CDR2 are SGHDN and FVKESK. The CDR3 region has the DNA TGTGCCAGCAGCCCCCTACGAGGGGGGGCCTTCTCGACGAACACCGGGGAGCTGTTTTTT. Translation gives CASSPLRGGAFSTNTGELFF.

As to this clone: Other DNA variants within this sample encode the same CDR3. The genes are TRBV2 and TRBJ2-6; D is ambiguous. The CDR3 runs 12 residues. The V end was cut by 4 bases, the J end by 13 bases, with 11 bases between. CDR1 and CDR2 from the germline V gene are SNHLY and FYNNEI. CDR3 amino acids: CASSVGSLVLTF. CDR3 DNA sequence: TGTGCCAGCAGTGTGGGCTCTCTTGTCCTGACTTTC.

The V gene is TRBV11-1, the J gene TRBJ2-5, with 7 bases aligning to TRBD2. The trim removed 5 bases at V and 2 bases at J, leaving 8 bases unmatched. This CDR3 has 15 amino acids. CDR1 and CDR2 from the germline V gene are SGHAT and FQDESV (reference sequence). CDR3 sequence (DNA): TGTGCCAGCAGCACTAGTCTGGGGGGGCAAGAGACCCAGTACTTC. Residues: CASSTSLGGQETQYF. The full variable domain, with the rest looked up from reference TRBV11-1 and TRBJ2-5, is EAEVAQSPRYKITEKSQAVAFWCDPISGHATLYWYRQILGQGPELLVQFQDESVVDDSQLPKDRFSAERLKGVDSTLKIQPAELGDSAMYLCASSTSLGGQETQYFGPGTRLLVL.